The present entry profiles one TCR beta chain with its context. Random hexamers primed reverse transcription of roughly 0.5 to 1 ug RNA. Across 54 Vbeta and 13 Jbeta, immunoSEQ multiplex PCR amplified TCR beta CDR3. Using its own MiXCR run on the immunoSEQ multiplex PCR reads, TCRdb lists one record per CDR3 protein. The sample has a few hundred thousand distinct CDR3 sequences; around 84% are singletons. The sample comes from a study of CD8 T cells in Susac syndrome. TEMRA cells were enriched by FACS, and CD4+ and CD8+ T cells were negatively isolated. The sample taken for sequencing was CD8+ T cells from PBMCs. This receptor was identified in a human donor with multiple sclerosis.

The CDR3 is CASTPFSWGEQYF. The CDR3 coding sequence is TGTGCCAGCACTCCGTTCTCTTGGGGCGAGCAGTACTTC. The chain employs TRBV6-2 or TRBV6-3 and TRBJ2-7; no clear D. The CDR3 extends over 13 amino acids. Germline V gives CDR1 MNHEY, CDR2 SVGEGT. With 7 bases removed from V and 6 bases from J, the gap between germline ends came to 16 bases.